This TCR beta chain was captured in a study of somatic mutations in cytotoxic T cells in rheumatoid arthritis. In the study overall: Patients had 25 to 30 ml EDTA blood drawn right after diagnosis, before any treatment. Nearly 100% purity was obtained when some V beta antibody-stained T-cell populations were flow-sorted; these included V beta1+ cells sequenced for TCRB.

This clone occurred a few times. Its target is unknown. The assay was immunoSEQ multiplex PCR, and TCRdb's table has in-frame clones only and misses some. Among about 17,000 clones listed, approximately 80% were seen once. CDR3 length: 15 amino acids. Germline values: CDR1 SGHRS, CDR2 YFSETQ. V lost 4 bases to trimming and J lost 6 bases, with 19 bases between them. Study-wide findings and caveats: Comparison of CD8+ T-cell clonality between rheumatoid arthritis patients and age-matched healthy controls yielded no significant difference. Among around 65 patients, about eight showed a largest CD8+ clone that surpassed 20% of CD8+ cells.

This TCR was sampled from an adult with rheumatoid arthritis. The sequencing input was CD8+ T cells sorted from blood. V gene TRBV5-1 combines with J gene TRBJ1-2; unclear D gene. The chain's CDR3 is CASSPWPEGLDGYTF. CDR3 in DNA: TGCGCCAGCAGCCCCTGGCCAGAGGGATTGGATGGCTACACCTTC.